These 10 T cell receptor beta chains originate from one sample sequenced in a study of human T cells and chemical hapten exposure. Time point meaning: patch test 1, 2 weeks after DPC sensitization. Treatment indicated: therapeutic diphenylcyclopropenone sensitization with weekly scalp DPC. TCRdb re-analysed the RACE reads in MiXCR, keeping a single row per CDR3 protein. The data hold 300,000 to 450,000 distinct CDR3 sequences, with nearly 5% observed a single time. This specimen was whole blood, taken in connection with sensitization to the hapten diphenylcyclopropenone (DPC). The receptors stem from a woman aged 50 to 65 with alopecia areata. Some clones in this sample may be carry-over from other donors' samples.

This clonotype was picked up many times. The chain couples TRBV29-1 to TRBJ2-2; possibly TRBD1 or TRBD2 for D (5 bases each). This CDR3 has 14 amino acids. V lost 7 bases to trimming and J lost 2 bases, with 14 bases between them. Germline V CDR1 and CDR2: SQVTM, ANQGSEA. Here the CDR3 DNA reads TGCAGCGCTTCCGGGACGTTCAACACCGGGGAGCTGTTTTTT. This codes for CSASGTFNTGELFF.

Only a few counts were recorded for this clonotype. This chain joins TRBV6-1 and TRBJ2-6; 9 nucleotides align to TRBD1. Germline assignment: CDR1 MNHNS and CDR2 SASEGT. V lost 5 bases, J lost 2 bases, and 1 base stayed unmatched. CDR3 size: 15 residues. The CDR3 DNA follows: TGTGCCAGCAGTAGGGACAGGGCTGGGGCCAACGTCCTGACTTTC. Amino acid sequence: CASSRDRAGANVLTF.

This clonotype was seen only a few times. The chain recombines TRBV2 with TRBJ2-2, with unresolved D. V was shortened by 8 bases and J by 2 bases, with 12 bases between the two germline ends. Per the germline V gene, CDR1 is SNHLY and CDR2 is FYNNEI. This CDR3 is built from 14 residues. CDR3 coding DNA: TGTGCCAGCGATTGGACGGGTAACACCGGGGAGCTGTTTTTT. Translated, it gives CASDWTGNTGELFF. Full variable domain (rest looked up from reference TRBV2 and TRBJ2-2): EPEVTQTPSHQVTQMGQEVILRCVPISNHLYFYWYRQILGQKVEFLVSFYNNEISEKSEIFDDQFSVERPDGSNFTLKIRSTKLEDSAMYFCASDWTGNTGELFFGEGSRLTVL.

This clonotype was counted only a few times. The chain recombines TRBV25-1 with TRBJ1-1; possibly TRBD1 for D (5 bases). In germline, CDR1 is MGHDK, CDR2 SYGVNS. Deletions cut 3 bases from V and 8 bases from J, with 10 bases between. The CDR3 length is 12 residues. In DNA form, the CDR3 reads TGTGCCAGCAGTGACACAGGCCGGGAAGCTTTCTTT. This encodes CASSDTGREAFF.

The chain couples TRBV29-1 to TRBJ1-3; weak D call: TRBD1 (5 bases). V dropped 6 bases and J dropped 8 bases, with 14 bases sitting between them. The CDR3 extends over 12 amino acids. Germline CDR1 is SQVTM and CDR2 is ANQGSEA. CDR3 DNA: TGCAGCGTCGAACAGGAGGTGGACACCATATATTTT. As protein: CSVEQEVDTIYF.

In its sample, this clonotype was seen a few times. For the CDR3, the DNA is TGTGCCAGCAGTGAAAGGAGACAGGGGGCAAATGGCTACACCTTC. Translating gives CASSERRQGANGYTF. V is TRBV6-1 and J is TRBJ1-2, with 10 positions matching TRBD1. The trim removed 2 bases at V and 6 bases at J, leaving 6 bases unmatched. Germline values: CDR1 MNHNS, CDR2 SASEGT. This CDR3 comprises 15 residues.

Only a few counts were recorded for this clonotype. The chain is built from TRBV14 and TRBJ2-4; D is perhaps TRBD1 or TRBD2 (6 bases each). The CDR3 loop spans 15 amino acids. Looked up from germline, CDR1 is SGHDN and CDR2 is FVKESK. V was pared by 0 bases and J by 14 bases, with 20 bases between. CDR3 amino acids: CASSQDHLRGAVKYF. In DNA form, the CDR3 reads TGTGCCAGCAGCCAAGATCATTTAAGGGGGGCTGTTAAGTACTTC.

The sample holds many counts of this clonotype. V and J are TRBV6-5 and TRBJ2-3; 13 nucleotides line up with TRBD2. V trimming: 5 bases; J trimming: 5 bases; junction bases outside the gene matches: 7. The CDR3 is made up of 16 amino acids. Germline loops: CDR1 MNHEY, CDR2 SVGAGI. The CDR3 sequence is CASSPLAGGPRDTQYF. The CDR3 DNA follows: TGTGCCAGCAGTCCACTAGCGGGAGGGCCAAGAGATACGCAGTATTTT.

This clonotype was counted only a few times. The V call is TRBV2, the J call TRBJ1-2; the D is unclear. Germline CDR1 SNHLY, CDR2 FYNNEI. This CDR3 is 14 amino acids long. V was shortened by 6 bases and J by 3 bases, with 14 bases between the two germline ends. CDR3 DNA: TGTGCCAGCAGATCCTTAGCCGGATACTATGGCTACACCTTC. Translating gives CASRSLAGYYGYTF.

This clonotype was detected many times. The chain couples TRBV18 to TRBJ2-5, with a possible D match to TRBD1 (6 bases). CDR1 is KGHSH and CDR2 is LQKENI in the germline V gene. V gave up 3 bases and J gave up 5 bases, with 13 bases separating them. The CDR3 extends over 14 amino acids. CDR3 DNA: TGTGCCAGCTCACCTAAGGACAGCCCGGAGACCCAGTACTTC. Its protein is CASSPKDSPETQYF.